These T cell receptor beta chains were read from a single sample in a study of regulatory T cells in long-lasting Graves disease. From the multiplex PCR reads, TCRdb called clonotypes with MiXCR, one entry per CDR3 protein. The sample records about 620,000 distinct CDR3 sequences, roughly 15% being singletons. This sample was also put to use in a study of T cells in Graves' hyperthyroidism and ophthalmopathy.

The source was peripheral blood mononuclear cells (PBMCs), collected at new diagnosis, from a patient treated with antithyroid drugs. These receptors came from a woman aged 25 to 39 with Graves disease. The CDR3 runs from the conserved cysteine through the conserved F or W. A D gene is named only where the DNA matches it firmly. Clone size appears in some rows only: once, few, many, or a class for an expanded clone.

abundance,len,v_gene,d_gene,j_gene,CDR3aa,CDR3nt
-,13,TRBV28,-,TRBJ1-2,CASSADSVYGYTF,TGTGCCAGCAGCGCTGACAGTGTCTATGGCTACACCTTC
-,15,TRBV18,-,TRBJ2-1,CASSPPSTRRNEQFF,TGTGCCAGCTCACCACCGTCTACTAGGCGGAATGAGCAGTTCTTC
-,16,TRBV27,-,TRBJ2-3,CASRPGRPTSTDTQYF,TGTGCCAGCAGACCGGGAAGACCTACTAGCACAGATACGCAGTATTTT
-,14,TRBV12-3/TRBV12-4,-,TRBJ2-1,CASSLRQKYNEQSF,TGTGCCAGCAGTTTGAGACAGAAATACAATGAGCAGTCCTTC
many,13,TRBV7-9,-,TRBJ2-5,CASSPGDQETQYF,TGTGCCAGCAGCCCTGGGGACCAAGAGACCCAGTACTTC
many,13,TRBV7-2,TRBD1,TRBJ1-1,CASRTGGYTEAFF,TGTGCCAGCAGGACAGGGGGCTACACTGAAGCTTTCTTT
many,15,TRBV20-1,TRBD2,TRBJ2-3,CSATSGRPPTDTQYF,TGCAGTGCAACTAGCGGGAGACCTCCCACAGATACGCAGTATTTT
-,16,TRBV7-9,TRBD2,TRBJ2-7,CASSLGRLAGGEEQYF,TGTGCCAGCAGCTTAGGCCGACTAGCGGGAGGTGAGGAGCAGTACTTC
many,13,TRBV30,-,TRBJ1-1,CAWRDFMNTEAFF,TGTGCCTGGAGGGACTTTATGAACACTGAAGCTTTCTTT
many,14,TRBV28,TRBD1,TRBJ2-7,CASSRPAGGSEQYF,TGTGCCAGCAGTCGACCTGCAGGGGGATCCGAGCAGTACTTC
many,13,TRBV24-1,-,TRBJ2-1,CATSDFEDNEQFF,TGTGCCACCAGTGATTTCGAGGACAATGAGCAGTTCTTC
few,14,TRBV12-3/TRBV12-4,-,TRBJ2-1,CASSFSWVGDEQFF,TGTGCCAGCAGTTTCTCTTGGGTGGGGGATGAGCAGTTCTTC
few,15,TRBV5-6,-,TRBJ2-3,CASSSGTGGTDTQYF,TGTGCCAGCAGCTCAGGGACGGGGGGCACAGATACGCAGTATTTT
many,14,TRBV28,-,TRBJ2-5,CASSPGHGIGTQYF,TGTGCCAGCAGCCCGGGACACGGGATCGGGACCCAGTACTTC
-,16,TRBV7-2,TRBD2,TRBJ2-5,CASSLEGTSGSETQYF,TGTGCCAGCAGCTTAGAAGGGACTAGCGGGAGTGAGACCCAGTACTTC
many,15,TRBV5-1,TRBD2,TRBJ2-1,CASERSGRAVDEQFF,TGCGCCAGCGAGAGAAGCGGGAGGGCCGTCGATGAGCAGTTCTTC
many,13,TRBV27,-,TRBJ1-5,CASSIDPSQPQHF,TGTGCCAGTTCGATCGACCCCAGTCAGCCCCAGCATTTT
few,15,TRBV27,-,TRBJ2-5,CASSRVATPWKTQYF,TGTGCCAGCAGTAGGGTTGCAACCCCTTGGAAGACCCAGTACTTC
many,12,TRBV27,TRBD1,TRBJ2-7,CASQDRGREQYF,TGTGCCAGCCAGGACAGGGGGCGCGAGCAGTACTTC